Listed below are T cell receptor beta chains from one sample, sequenced in a study of regulatory T cells in long-lasting Graves disease. TCRdb reprocessed the multiplex PCR reads via MiXCR and lists one record per CDR3 protein. This table holds hundreds of thousands of distinct CDR3 sequences, under 20% found once. This sample was also put to use in a study of T cells in Graves' hyperthyroidism and ophthalmopathy.

The sample in question was peripheral blood mononuclear cells (PBMCs), obtained at new diagnosis, from a patient treated with antithyroid drugs. The receptors were sampled from a woman in her twenties or thirties with Graves disease. Both conserved end residues are trimmed from each CDR3. The D gene is left open where the match is weak.

j_call | v_call | d_call | cdr3_aa
TRBJ1-3 | TRBV27 | TRBD1 | ASSAFTTGDSGNTIY
TRBJ2-3 | TRBV24-1 | TRBD2 | ATSDPRLAGSDTQY
TRBJ2-1 | TRBV7-9 | TRBD1 | ASGAGDRGKGEQF
TRBJ2-1 | TRBV6-1 | - | ASSGAPPDGQF
TRBJ1-1 | TRBV6-2/TRBV6-3 | - | ASSYSAVVNTEAF
TRBJ1-5 | TRBV27 | - | ASSLILQPQH
TRBJ1-1 | TRBV19 | - | ASSTEYWGNTEAF
TRBJ2-1 | TRBV28 | TRBD1 | ASSHRDRVSNEQF
TRBJ1-1 | TRBV10-2 | - | ASRDSWNTEAF
TRBJ2-2 | TRBV5-1 | - | ASRSNTGELV
TRBJ1-6 | TRBV5-5 | TRBD1 | ASSLVETGVSPLH
TRBJ2-1 | TRBV19 | - | ASSRTALGNDEQF
TRBJ1-1 | TRBV20-1 | - | SARGGDNRLNTEAF
TRBJ2-1 | TRBV4-1 | TRBD2 | ASSRGLGAYNEQF
TRBJ1-5 | TRBV6-1 | - | ASTKGGNQPQH
TRBJ2-5 | TRBV12-3/TRBV12-4 | TRBD2 | ASSLDGRAQETQY
TRBJ2-3 | TRBV6-1 | - | ASSSPIGAKSDTQY
TRBJ2-1 | TRBV7-9 | - | ASRASGRWYNEQF
TRBJ2-7 | TRBV28 | - | ASSLGGTWGITGLPYEQY
TRBJ2-5 | TRBV20-1 | TRBD2 | SALTSGNTQETQY
TRBJ1-2 | TRBV27 | TRBD1 | AIEQGASGYGYT
TRBJ2-7 | TRBV2 | - | ASNNWARGEQY
TRBJ2-5 | TRBV7-9 | TRBD2 | ASSSTSEQETQY
TRBJ2-1 | TRBV29-1 | - | SVLGVPTDRRNEQF
TRBJ2-5 | TRBV29-1 | - | SAGLQETQY
TRBJ2-2 | TRBV7-3 | - | ASSQSNTGELF
TRBJ1-1 | TRBV7-3 | - | ASSLSQSTEAF
TRBJ1-6 | TRBV7-9 | - | ASSATYNSPLH
TRBJ2-1 | TRBV11-3 | TRBD2 | ASSTAREGREQF
TRBJ1-5 | TRBV5-4 | TRBD1 | ASSSGGQRNQPQH
TRBJ1-1 | TRBV2 | - | ASSDPVAGVTEAF
TRBJ1-4 | TRBV10-3 | TRBD1 | AISGGTGVNEKLF
TRBJ2-1 | TRBV20-1 | TRBD2 | SATGGGAVREQF
TRBJ1-1 | TRBV19 | - | ASSTLRGQRNTEAF
TRBJ2-1 | TRBV6-1 | - | ASSELRKYNEQF
TRBJ2-1 | TRBV7-7 | - | ASSPGHNNEQF
TRBJ2-2 | TRBV14 | - | ASSQRNLAANTGELF
TRBJ2-5 | TRBV5-5 | TRBD2 | ASSLAAVAGRGETQY
TRBJ1-1 | TRBV2 | - | ASSVAREAF
TRBJ1-1 | TRBV9 | - | ASSVTGVVTEAF
TRBJ1-6 | TRBV7-2 | TRBD1 | ASSIQGQGISPLH
TRBJ1-1 | TRBV30 | - | AWTAGPNTEAF
TRBJ2-3 | TRBV20-1 | - | SAFPPGLDTQY
TRBJ2-2 | TRBV7-9 | - | ASSGGTPGELF
TRBJ2-1 | TRBV5-1 | - | ASSLQVWLYEQF
TRBJ2-2 | TRBV7-8 | TRBD2 | ASSLLGLAGVRVGELF
TRBJ1-1 | TRBV5-5 | - | ARIGGVANTEAF
TRBJ1-5 | TRBV2 | - | ASSEGPARDQPQH
TRBJ2-1 | TRBV27 | TRBD2 | ASSLDERGYNEQF
TRBJ1-5 | TRBV2 | - | ASSTRGNQPQH
TRBJ1-1 | TRBV19 | - | ASSAPGRPSTEAF
TRBJ2-7 | TRBV6-1 | TRBD1 | ASSSLRDRVGEQY